The T cell receptor beta chain described here comes from a study of T cells in Graves' hyperthyroidism and ophthalmopathy. On this clonotype: Its specificity is not known.

TCR beta CDR3 sequences were amplified from RNA transcripts. The TCR CDR3 was amplified in a first-round RT-PCR using the HTBI primer set. MiXCR, run by TCRdb on the multiplex PCR reads, gives a single entry per CDR3 protein. This repertoire shows some 600,000 distinct CDR3 sequences, about 15% found once; its top ten account for roughly 5.5%. Study-level findings and limits: Ophthalmopathy got predicted by the model a median roughly 6.4 months before its onset. Appearing also in blood were most of the thyroid clonotypes expanded above 0.001.

This CDR3 comprises 13 residues. Trimming pared 2 bases from V and 7 bases from J, leaving 8 bases between. Germline CDR1 and CDR2: SGHTA and FQGNSA. Any symptoms of ophthalmopathy came after the first hyperthyroidism diagnosis, from which the blood sample dates. The source is a woman under 40 with Graves' hyperthyroidism that later progressed to Graves' ophthalmopathy. The V and J genes are TRBV7-2 and TRBJ1-4; D call uncertain. Sequencing was done on a sample of blood. This CDR3 reads CASSLSRFEKLFF. The CDR3 coding sequence is TGTGCCAGCAGCTTATCGCGTTTTGAAAAACTGTTTTTT.